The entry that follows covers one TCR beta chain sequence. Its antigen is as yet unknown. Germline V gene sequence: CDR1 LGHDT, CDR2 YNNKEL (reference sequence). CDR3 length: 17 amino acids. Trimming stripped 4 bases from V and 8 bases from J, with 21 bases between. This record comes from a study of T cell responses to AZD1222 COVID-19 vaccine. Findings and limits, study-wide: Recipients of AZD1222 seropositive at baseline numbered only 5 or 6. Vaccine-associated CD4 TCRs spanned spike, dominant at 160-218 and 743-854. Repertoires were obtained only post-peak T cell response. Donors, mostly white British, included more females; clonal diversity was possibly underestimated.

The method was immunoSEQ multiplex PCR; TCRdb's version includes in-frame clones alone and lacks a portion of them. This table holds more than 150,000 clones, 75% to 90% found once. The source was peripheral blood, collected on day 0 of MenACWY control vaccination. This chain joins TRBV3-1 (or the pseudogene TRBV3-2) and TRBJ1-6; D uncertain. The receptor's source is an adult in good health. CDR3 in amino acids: CASSLLRSGVSDSPLHF. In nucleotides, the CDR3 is TGTGCCAGCAGCCTACTTCGATCGGGTGTCTCGGATTCACCCCTCCACTTT.